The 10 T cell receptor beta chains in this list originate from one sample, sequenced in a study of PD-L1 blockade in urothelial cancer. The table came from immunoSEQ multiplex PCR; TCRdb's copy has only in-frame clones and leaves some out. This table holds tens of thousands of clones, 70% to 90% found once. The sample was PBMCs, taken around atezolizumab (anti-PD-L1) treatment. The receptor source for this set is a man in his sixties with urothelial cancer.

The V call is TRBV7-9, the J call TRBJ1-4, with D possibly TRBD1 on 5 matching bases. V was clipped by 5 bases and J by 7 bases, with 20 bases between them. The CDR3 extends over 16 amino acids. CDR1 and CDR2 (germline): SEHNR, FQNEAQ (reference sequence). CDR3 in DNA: TGTGCCAGCAGCCCGGGGACCGCCCGGCGGGGTGAAAAACTGTTTTTT. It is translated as CASSPGTARRGEKLFF. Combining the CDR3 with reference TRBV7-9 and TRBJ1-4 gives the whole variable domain DTGVSQNPRHKITKRGQNVTFRCDPISEHNRLYWYRQTLGQGPEFLTYFQNEAQLEKSRLLSDRFSAERPKGSFSTLEIQRTEQGDSAMYLCASSPGTARRGEKLFFGSGTQLSVL.

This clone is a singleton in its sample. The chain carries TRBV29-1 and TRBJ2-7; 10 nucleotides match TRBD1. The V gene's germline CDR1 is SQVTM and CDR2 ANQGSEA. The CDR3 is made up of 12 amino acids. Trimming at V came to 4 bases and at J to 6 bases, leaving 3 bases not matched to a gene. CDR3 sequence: CSVVGQGIEQYF. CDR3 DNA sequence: TGCAGCGTTGTGGGACAGGGGATCGAGCAGTACTTC.

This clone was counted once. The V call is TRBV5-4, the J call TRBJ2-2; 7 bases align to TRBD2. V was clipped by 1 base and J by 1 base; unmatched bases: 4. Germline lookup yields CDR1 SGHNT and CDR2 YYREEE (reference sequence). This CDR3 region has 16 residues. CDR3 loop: CASSLSPGGNTGELFF. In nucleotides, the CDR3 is TGTGCCAGCAGCTTGTCTCCGGGGGGGAACACCGGGGAGCTGTTTTTT.

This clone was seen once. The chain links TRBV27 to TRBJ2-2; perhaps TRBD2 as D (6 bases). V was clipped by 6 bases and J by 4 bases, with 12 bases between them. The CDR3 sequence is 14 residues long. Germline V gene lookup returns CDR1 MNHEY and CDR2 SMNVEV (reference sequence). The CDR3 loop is CASRLGGATGELFF. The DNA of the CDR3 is TGTGCCAGCAGATTGGGCGGGGCCACCGGGGAGCTGTTTTTT.

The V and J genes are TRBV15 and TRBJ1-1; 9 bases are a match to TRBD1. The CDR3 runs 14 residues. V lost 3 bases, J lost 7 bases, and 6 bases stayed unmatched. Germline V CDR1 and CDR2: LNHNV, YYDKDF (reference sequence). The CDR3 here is CATSRDRGGLEAFF. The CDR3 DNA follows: TGTGCCACCAGCAGGGACAGGGGTGGCCTTGAAGCTTTCTTT.

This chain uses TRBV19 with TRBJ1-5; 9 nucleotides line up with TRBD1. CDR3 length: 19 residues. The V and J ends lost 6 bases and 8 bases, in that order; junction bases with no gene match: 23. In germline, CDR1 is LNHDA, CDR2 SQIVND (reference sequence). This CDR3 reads CASRIRSRDRAASVKPQHF. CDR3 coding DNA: TGTGCCAGTAGAATTCGATCCCGGGACAGGGCAGCAAGTGTTAAGCCCCAGCATTTT.

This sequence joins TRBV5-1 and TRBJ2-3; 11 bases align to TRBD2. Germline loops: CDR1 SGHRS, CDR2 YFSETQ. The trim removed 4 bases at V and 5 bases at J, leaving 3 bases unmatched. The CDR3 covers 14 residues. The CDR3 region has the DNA TGCGCCAGCAGCGAGGGACTAGCGGTAGATACGCAGTATTTT. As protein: CASSEGLAVDTQYF.

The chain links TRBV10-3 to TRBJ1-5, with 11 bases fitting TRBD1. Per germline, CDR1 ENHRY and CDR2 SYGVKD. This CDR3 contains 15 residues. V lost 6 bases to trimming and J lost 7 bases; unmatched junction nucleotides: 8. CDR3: CAISPGQGAYQPQHF. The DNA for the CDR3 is TGTGCCATCAGCCCCGGACAGGGGGCATACCAGCCCCAGCATTTT.

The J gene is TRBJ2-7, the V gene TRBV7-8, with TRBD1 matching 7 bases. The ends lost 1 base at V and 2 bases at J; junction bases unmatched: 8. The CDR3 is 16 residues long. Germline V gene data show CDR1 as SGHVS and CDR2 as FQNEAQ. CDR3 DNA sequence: TGTGCCAGCAGCTTAGGAGGGTCAGGGGGAACCTACGAGCAGTACTTC. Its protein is CASSLGGSGGTYEQYF.

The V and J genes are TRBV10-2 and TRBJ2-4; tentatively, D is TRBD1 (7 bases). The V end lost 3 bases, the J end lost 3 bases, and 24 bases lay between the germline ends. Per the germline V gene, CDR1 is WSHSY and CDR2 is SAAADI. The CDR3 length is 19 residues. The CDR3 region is CASSEWGPLAGGSKNIQYF. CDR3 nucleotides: TGCGCCAGCAGTGAATGGGGTCCATTGGCAGGGGGGAGCAAAAACATTCAGTACTTC.